Included here is one T cell receptor (beta chain) sequence, with context. Its antigen is unidentified. The data are from a study of graft-versus-host responses after intestinal transplantation. The wider study: Transplants given to recipients were multivisceral, liver-intestinal, or isolated intestinal.

Germline V gene sequence: CDR1 LGHNA, CDR2 YSLEER. The CDR3 sequence is 15 residues long. V dropped 4 bases and J dropped 11; count of bases not matched to a gene: 10. The data were produced by immunoSEQ multiplex PCR, yet TCRdb's version contains in-frame clones alone and is incomplete. The table has approximately 99,000 clones, 91% seen once. Findings and caveats of the study: High graft-versus-host to host-versus-graft clonal ratios were seen in allografts of patients with graft-donor T cell macrochimerism. Early declines in HvG clones that occurred post-transplant were associated with peak circulating GvH clone levels. GvH clones turned up in recipient marrow; some had shown up first in ileum or blood.

This chain links TRBV4-3 with TRBJ1-4; TRBD1 aligns across 10 bases. Here the sequenced sample was unstimulated CD4+ T cells sorted from spleen or lymph node cells, taken before transplant. This TCR derives from a human donor who was the organ donor for an intestinal transplant. CDR3 nucleotide sequence: TGCGCCAGCAGCCCTTCCCGGGACAGGGGTCGGAAACTGTTTTTT. It is translated as CASSPSRDRGRKLFF.